This T cell receptor (beta chain) was observed in a study of blood T cell repertoires in COVID-19. Clones were sequenced by immunoSEQ multiplex PCR, and TCRdb holds only the in-frame ones, with some missing. This sample has 200,000 or so clones, with around four fifths found just once. This TCR derives from a woman in her sixties or seventies with active or convalescent COVID-19. Sequencing was done on a sample of peripheral blood.

As DNA, the CDR3 is TGTGCCAGCAGCGTAACAGGGGGTGGCGATCAGCCCCAGCATTTT. It translates to CASSVTGGGDQPQHF. The chain uses TRBV9 and TRBJ1-5; TRBD1 agrees at 8 bases. The CDR3 is 15 residues long. The germline V gene encodes CDR1 SGDLS and CDR2 YYNGEE. J gave up 5 bases and V 1 base, and 5 bases lay outside the gene matches.